The rows below give T cell receptor beta chains drawn from one sample of a study of T cell repertoires in cytomegalovirus infection. MiXCR, applied by TCRdb to the reads, yields one record per CDR3 protein. This sample has 150,000 to 200,000 distinct CDR3 sequences, with 17% found just once. The sample taken for sequencing was CD8+ T cells from PBMCs. The receptors were gathered from a human donor in good health (CMV status not recorded). Some clones in this sample may be carry-over from other donors' samples. The CDR3 runs from the conserved cysteine through the conserved F or W. A D gene is named only where the DNA matches it firmly. Where a row states a size, it is once, few, many or the class of an expanded clone; other rows omit it.

size	V	J	D	length	CDR3	DNA
.	TRBV7-2	TRBJ2-5	.	14	CASSLYPGLETQYF	TGTGCCAGCAGCTTATATCCAGGGTTGGAGACCCAGTACTTC
.	TRBV20-1	TRBJ2-5	TRBD2	14	CSARRGLAKQTQYF	TGCAGTGCTAGAAGAGGACTAGCGAAACAGACCCAGTACTTC
few	TRBV7-8	TRBJ2-7	TRBD1	17	CASSLGSVGQGNYEQYF	TGTGCCAGCAGCTTAGGATCAGTCGGACAGGGGAACTACGAGCAGTACTTC
.	TRBV20-1	TRBJ1-1	.	15	CSAIRGFRDNTEAFF	TGCAGTGCTATCCGGGGCTTTCGAGATAACACTGAAGCTTTCTTT
.	TRBV7-8	TRBJ2-5	.	16	CASSLGGGLNRGTQYF	TGTGCCAGCAGCTTAGGGGGGGGCCTTAATCGTGGGACCCAGTACTTC
.	TRBV5-1	TRBJ1-4	TRBD1	17	CASSLGDRGLIGEKLFF	TGCGCCAGCAGCTTGGGGGACAGGGGCCTCATCGGGGAAAAACTGTTTTTT
.	TRBV7-9	TRBJ1-1	TRBD1	14	CASSLEAGGTEAFF	TGTGCCAGCAGCTTAGAGGCAGGGGGCACTGAAGCTTTCTTT
.	TRBV6-6	TRBJ1-5	.	16	CASSEWDIASNQPQHF	TGTGCCAGCAGTGAATGGGACATTGCTAGCAATCAGCCCCAGCATTTT
.	TRBV20-1	TRBJ2-1	TRBD2	15	CSARDSGSPYNEQFF	TGCAGTGCTAGGGATAGCGGGTCTCCCTACAATGAGCAGTTCTTC
few	TRBV12-3/TRBV12-4	TRBJ2-1	TRBD1	16	CASGFDTGGSYNEQFF	TGTGCCAGCGGATTTGACACAGGGGGATCCTACAATGAGCAGTTCTTC
.	TRBV6-6	TRBJ1-5	.	14	CASSSRELYQPQHF	TGTGCCAGCAGTTCCAGGGAACTCTATCAGCCCCAGCATTTT
few	TRBV19	TRBJ1-3	.	13	CASSIGLENTIYF	TGTGCCAGTAGTATTGGTCTTGAAAACACCATATATTTT
.	TRBV28	TRBJ2-1	.	15	CASSSLLSSYNEQFF	TGTGCCAGCAGTTCGCTCCTGAGCTCCTACAATGAGCAGTTCTTC
many	TRBV27	TRBJ2-1	.	15	CASTSPAGGYNEQFF	TGTGCCAGCACTTCCCCAGCGGGCGGATACAATGAGCAGTTCTTC
few	TRBV6-2/TRBV6-3	TRBJ2-1	.	14	CASSYLTPRNEQFF	TGTGCCAGCAGTTACCTAACCCCTAGGAATGAGCAGTTCTTC
many	TRBV7-2	TRBJ2-7	.	16	CASSLGPPISDYEQYF	TGTGCCAGCAGCCTTGGACCCCCCATCTCTGATTACGAGCAGTACTTC
few	TRBV11-3	TRBJ2-1	TRBD1	15	CASSITGDVYNEQFF	TGTGCCAGCAGCATCACAGGGGATGTCTACAATGAGCAGTTCTTC
.	TRBV7-2	TRBJ2-2	TRBD2	15	CASSPGRAVAGELFF	TGTGCCAGCAGTCCCGGGAGGGCCGTTGCCGGGGAGCTGTTTTTT
few	TRBV7-9	TRBJ2-7	.	15	CASSLARSGSYEQYF	TGTGCCAGCAGCTTGGCTCGGAGTGGCTCCTACGAGCAGTACTTC
many	TRBV6-6	TRBJ2-5	TRBD1	15	CASSSPDRGGETQYF	TGTGCCAGCAGTTCCCCGGACAGGGGCGGTGAGACCCAGTACTTC
.	TRBV20-1	TRBJ2-2	TRBD1	17	CSARDLRTGSEAGELFF	TGCAGTGCTAGAGATCTAAGGACAGGGAGCGAAGCCGGGGAGCTGTTTTTT
few	TRBV6-5	TRBJ2-7	.	13	CASSYGIPYEQYF	TGTGCCAGCAGTTACGGGATTCCCTACGAGCAGTACTTC
few	TRBV6-1	TRBJ2-2	TRBD2	18	CASSPAGTSVPNTGELFF	TGTGCCAGCAGCCCCGCGGGGACTAGCGTGCCGAACACCGGGGAGCTGTTTTTT
few	TRBV7-9	TRBJ1-1	.	13	CASSWGENTEAFF	TGTGCCAGCAGCTGGGGGGAGAACACTGAAGCTTTCTTT
many	TRBV7-2	TRBJ2-4	.	15	CASSPVVDGKNIQYF	TGTGCCAGCAGCCCCGTCGTGGACGGCAAAAACATTCAGTACTTC
.	TRBV15	TRBJ2-1	.	13	CATSFGAADEQFF	TGTGCCACCAGCTTCGGGGCCGCCGATGAGCAGTTCTTC
.	TRBV6-2/TRBV6-3	TRBJ2-1	.	12	CASSGGLDEQFF	TGTGCCAGCAGCGGGGGCCTTGATGAGCAGTTCTTC
.	TRBV2	TRBJ2-7	TRBD2	14	CASLGLAGGYEQYF	TGTGCCAGCCTCGGACTAGCGGGAGGGTACGAGCAGTACTTC
.	TRBV12-3/TRBV12-4	TRBJ2-5	.	14	CASRRGGIQETQYF	TGTGCCAGCAGGAGGGGGGGTATTCAAGAGACCCAGTACTTC
few	TRBV7-9	TRBJ2-3	TRBD2	15	CASSPLAGAKDTQYF	TGTGCCAGCAGCCCTCTAGCGGGAGCCAAAGATACGCAGTATTTT
few	TRBV7-8	TRBJ2-7	TRBD2	16	CASSGDSGLDSYEQYF	TGTGCCAGCAGCGGGGATTCAGGACTAGACTCCTACGAGCAGTACTTC
.	TRBV20-1	TRBJ2-5	TRBD2	15	CSASLAGGGQETQYF	TGCAGTGCTTCATTAGCGGGAGGGGGTCAAGAGACCCAGTACTTC
many	TRBV7-2	TRBJ1-1	TRBD1	19	CASSLKGTGFRGRNTEAFF	TGTGCCAGCAGTCTTAAGGGGACAGGGTTCAGGGGCCGGAACACTGAAGCTTTCTTT
few	TRBV11-1	TRBJ2-1	.	16	CASRQRGRELVNEQFF	TGTGCCAGCAGACAGAGGGGCAGGGAGCTAGTGAATGAGCAGTTCTTC
.	TRBV6-1	TRBJ2-7	.	14	CASRPPDGAYEQYF	TGTGCCAGCAGGCCTCCGGACGGCGCCTACGAGCAGTACTTC